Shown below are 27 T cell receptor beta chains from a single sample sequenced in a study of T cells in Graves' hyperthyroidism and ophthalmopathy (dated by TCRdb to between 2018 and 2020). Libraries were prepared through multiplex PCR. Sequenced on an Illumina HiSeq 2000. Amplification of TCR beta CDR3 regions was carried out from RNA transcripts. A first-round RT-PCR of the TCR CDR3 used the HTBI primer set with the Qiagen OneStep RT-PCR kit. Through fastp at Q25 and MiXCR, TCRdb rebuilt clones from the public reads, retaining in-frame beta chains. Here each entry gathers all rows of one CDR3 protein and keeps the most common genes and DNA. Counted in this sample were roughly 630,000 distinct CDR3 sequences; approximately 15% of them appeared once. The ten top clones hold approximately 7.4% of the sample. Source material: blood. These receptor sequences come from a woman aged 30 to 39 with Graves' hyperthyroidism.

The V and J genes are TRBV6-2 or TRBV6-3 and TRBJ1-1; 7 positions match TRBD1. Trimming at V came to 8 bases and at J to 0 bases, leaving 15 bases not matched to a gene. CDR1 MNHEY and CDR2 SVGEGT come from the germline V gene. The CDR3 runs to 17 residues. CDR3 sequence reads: CASRTPDRSGMNTEAFF. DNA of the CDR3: TGTGCCAGCCGAACCCCGGACAGGTCTGGCATGAACACTGAAGCTTTCTTT.

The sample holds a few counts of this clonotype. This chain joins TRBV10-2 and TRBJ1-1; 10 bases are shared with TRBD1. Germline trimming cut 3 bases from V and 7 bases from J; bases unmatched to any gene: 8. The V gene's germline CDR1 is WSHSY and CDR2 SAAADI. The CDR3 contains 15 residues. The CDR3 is CASSEPGQGVDEAFF. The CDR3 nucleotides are TGCGCCAGCAGTGAACCAGGACAGGGGGTGGATGAAGCTTTCTTT.

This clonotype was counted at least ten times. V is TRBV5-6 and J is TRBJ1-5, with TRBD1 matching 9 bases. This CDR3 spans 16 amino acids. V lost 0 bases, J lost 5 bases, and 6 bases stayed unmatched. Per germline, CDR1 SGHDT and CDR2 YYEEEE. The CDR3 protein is CASSLGGQGGHQPQHF. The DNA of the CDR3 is TGTGCCAGCAGCTTGGGGGGACAGGGCGGCCATCAGCCCCAGCATTTT.

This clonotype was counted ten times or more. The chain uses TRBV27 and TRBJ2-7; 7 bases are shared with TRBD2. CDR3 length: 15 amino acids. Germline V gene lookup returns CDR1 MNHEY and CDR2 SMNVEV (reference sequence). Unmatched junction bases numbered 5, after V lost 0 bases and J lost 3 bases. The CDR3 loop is CASSLSSGSYYEQYF. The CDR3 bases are TGTGCCAGCAGTTTATCTAGCGGGTCTTACTACGAGCAGTACTTC.

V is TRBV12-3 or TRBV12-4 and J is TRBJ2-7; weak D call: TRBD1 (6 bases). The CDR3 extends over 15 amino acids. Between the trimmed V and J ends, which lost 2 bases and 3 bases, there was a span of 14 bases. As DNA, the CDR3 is TGTGCCAGCAGTTTATTGGGGGCCACTGGCTACGAGCAGTACTTC. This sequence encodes CASSLLGATGYEQYF.

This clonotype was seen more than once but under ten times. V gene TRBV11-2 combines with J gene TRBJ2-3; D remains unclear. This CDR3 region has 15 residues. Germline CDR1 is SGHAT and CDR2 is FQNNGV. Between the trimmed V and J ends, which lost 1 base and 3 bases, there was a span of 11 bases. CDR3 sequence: CASSLVLYFTDTQYF. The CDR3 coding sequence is TGTGCCAGCAGCTTAGTTCTTTACTTTACAGATACGCAGTATTTT.

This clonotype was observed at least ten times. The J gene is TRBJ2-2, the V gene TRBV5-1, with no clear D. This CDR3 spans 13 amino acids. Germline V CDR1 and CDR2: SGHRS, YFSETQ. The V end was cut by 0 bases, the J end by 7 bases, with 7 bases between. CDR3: CASSLVIGGELFF. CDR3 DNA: TGCGCCAGCAGCTTGGTGATTGGCGGGGAGCTGTTTTTT.

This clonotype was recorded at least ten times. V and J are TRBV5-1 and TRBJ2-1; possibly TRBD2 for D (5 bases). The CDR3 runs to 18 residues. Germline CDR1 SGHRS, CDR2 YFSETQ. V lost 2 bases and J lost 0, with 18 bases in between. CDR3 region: CASSFWASRVGSYNEQFF. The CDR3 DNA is TGCGCCAGCAGCTTTTGGGCCTCGCGGGTGGGCTCCTACAATGAGCAGTTCTTC.

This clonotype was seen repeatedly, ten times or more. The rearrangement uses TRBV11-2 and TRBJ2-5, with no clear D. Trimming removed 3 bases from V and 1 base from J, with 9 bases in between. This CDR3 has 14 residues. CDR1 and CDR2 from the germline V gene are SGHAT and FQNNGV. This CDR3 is CASSFDGLQETQYF. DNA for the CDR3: TGTGCCAGCAGCTTCGATGGGCTCCAAGAGACCCAGTACTTC.

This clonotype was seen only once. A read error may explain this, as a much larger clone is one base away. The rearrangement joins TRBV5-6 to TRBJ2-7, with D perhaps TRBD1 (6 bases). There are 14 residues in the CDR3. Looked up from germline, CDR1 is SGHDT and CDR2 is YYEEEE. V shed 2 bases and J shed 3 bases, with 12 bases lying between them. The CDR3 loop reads CASSLQGPIYEQYF. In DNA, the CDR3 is TGTGCCAGCAGCTTACAGGGTCCCATCTACGAGCAGTACTTC.

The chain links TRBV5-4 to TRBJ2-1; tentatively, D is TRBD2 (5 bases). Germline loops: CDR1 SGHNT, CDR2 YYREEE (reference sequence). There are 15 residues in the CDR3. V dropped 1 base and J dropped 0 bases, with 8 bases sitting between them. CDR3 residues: CASSLKRDSYNEQFF. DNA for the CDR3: TGTGCCAGCAGCTTGAAACGGGACTCCTACAATGAGCAGTTCTTC.

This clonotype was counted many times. The CDR3 loop reads CASSYRGQALGGSYEQYF. As DNA, the CDR3 is TGTGCCAGCAGTTACAGAGGACAGGCCTTAGGTGGTTCCTACGAGCAGTACTTC. The chain is built from TRBV6-5 and TRBJ2-7, with 7 bases matching TRBD1. V shed 2 bases and J 1 base; nucleotides not matched to a gene: 14. This CDR3 region has 18 residues. Germline-derived CDR1 and CDR2 are MNHEY and SVGAGI.

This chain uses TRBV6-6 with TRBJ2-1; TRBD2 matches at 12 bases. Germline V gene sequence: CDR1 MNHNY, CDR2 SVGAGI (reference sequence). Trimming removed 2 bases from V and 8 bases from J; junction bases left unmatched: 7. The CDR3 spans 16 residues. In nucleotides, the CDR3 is TGTGCCAGCAGTTACCGTGCTAGCGGGAGGGGGGATGAGCAGTTCTTC. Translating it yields CASSYRASGRGDEQFF.

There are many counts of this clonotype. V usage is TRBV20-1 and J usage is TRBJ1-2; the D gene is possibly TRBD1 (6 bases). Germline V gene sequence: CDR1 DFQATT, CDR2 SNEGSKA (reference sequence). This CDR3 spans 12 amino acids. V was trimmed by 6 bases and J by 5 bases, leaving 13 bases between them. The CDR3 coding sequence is TGCAGTGCCAGACGACAGGATTATGGCTACACCTTC. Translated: CSARRQDYGYTF.

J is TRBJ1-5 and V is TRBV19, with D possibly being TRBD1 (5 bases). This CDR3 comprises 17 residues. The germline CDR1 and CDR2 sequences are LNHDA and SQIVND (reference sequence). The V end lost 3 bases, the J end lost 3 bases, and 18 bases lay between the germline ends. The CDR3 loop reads CASSMGDPKGNNQPQHF. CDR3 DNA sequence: TGTGCCAGTAGTATGGGGGACCCGAAGGGTAACAATCAGCCCCAGCATTTT.

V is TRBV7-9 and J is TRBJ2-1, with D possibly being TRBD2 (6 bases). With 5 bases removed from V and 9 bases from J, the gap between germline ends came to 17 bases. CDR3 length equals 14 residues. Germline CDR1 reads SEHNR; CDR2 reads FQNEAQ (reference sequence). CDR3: CASSLGLTGGEQFF. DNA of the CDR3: TGTGCCAGCAGCCTGGGACTCACAGGAGGTGAGCAGTTCTTC.

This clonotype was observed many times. CDR3 region: CASTGLAGPESAQYF. CDR3 DNA: TGTGCCAGCACTGGACTAGCGGGCCCCGAATCCGCGCAGTATTTT. This chain links TRBV2 with TRBJ2-3, with 11 bases identical to TRBD2. CDR1 is SNHLY, CDR2 FYNNEI, per germline. There are 15 residues in the CDR3. Unmatched junction bases numbered 13, after V lost 7 bases and J lost 10 bases.

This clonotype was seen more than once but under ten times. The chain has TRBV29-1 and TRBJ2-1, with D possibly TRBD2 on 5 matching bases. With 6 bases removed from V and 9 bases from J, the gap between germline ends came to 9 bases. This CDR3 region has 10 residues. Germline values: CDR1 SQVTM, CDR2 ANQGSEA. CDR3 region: CSVGGGEQFF. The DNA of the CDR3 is TGCAGCGTAGGTGGAGGTGAGCAGTTCTTC.

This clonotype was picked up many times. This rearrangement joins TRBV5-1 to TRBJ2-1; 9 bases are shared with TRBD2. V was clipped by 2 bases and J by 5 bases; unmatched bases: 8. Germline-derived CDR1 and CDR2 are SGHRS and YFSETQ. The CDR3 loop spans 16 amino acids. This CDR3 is CASSFDSGRIDNEQFF. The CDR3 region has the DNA TGCGCCAGCAGCTTCGATAGCGGGAGAATCGACAATGAGCAGTTCTTC.

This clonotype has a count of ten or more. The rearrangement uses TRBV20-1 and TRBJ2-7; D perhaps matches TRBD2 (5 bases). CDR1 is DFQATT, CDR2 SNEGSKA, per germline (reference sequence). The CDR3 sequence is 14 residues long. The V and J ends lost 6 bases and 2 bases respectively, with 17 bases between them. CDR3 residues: CSALFLAATYEQYF. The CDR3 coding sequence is TGCAGTGCGCTCTTCCTAGCCGCCACCTACGAGCAGTACTTC.

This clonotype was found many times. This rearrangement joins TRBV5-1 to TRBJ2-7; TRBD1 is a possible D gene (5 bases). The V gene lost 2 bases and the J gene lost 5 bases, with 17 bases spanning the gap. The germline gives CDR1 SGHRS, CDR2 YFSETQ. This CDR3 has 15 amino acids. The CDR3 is CASSFGASSRNEQYF. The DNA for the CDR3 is TGCGCCAGCAGCTTTGGGGCTTCGAGCAGAAACGAGCAGTACTTC.

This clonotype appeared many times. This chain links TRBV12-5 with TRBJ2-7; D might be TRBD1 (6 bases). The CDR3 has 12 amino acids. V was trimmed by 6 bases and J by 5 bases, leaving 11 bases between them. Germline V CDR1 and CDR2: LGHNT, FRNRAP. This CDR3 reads CASGPDSHEQYF. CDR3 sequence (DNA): TGTGCTAGTGGGCCGGACAGCCACGAGCAGTACTTC.

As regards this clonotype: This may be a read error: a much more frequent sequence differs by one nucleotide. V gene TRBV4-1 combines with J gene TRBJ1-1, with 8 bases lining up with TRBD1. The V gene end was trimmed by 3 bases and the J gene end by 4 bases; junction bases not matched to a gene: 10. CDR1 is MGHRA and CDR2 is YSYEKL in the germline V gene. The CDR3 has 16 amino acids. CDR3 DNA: TGCGCCAGCAGCCAGTACCGACAGGGGATGAGCACTGAAGCTTTCTTT. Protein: CASSQYRQGMSTEAFF.

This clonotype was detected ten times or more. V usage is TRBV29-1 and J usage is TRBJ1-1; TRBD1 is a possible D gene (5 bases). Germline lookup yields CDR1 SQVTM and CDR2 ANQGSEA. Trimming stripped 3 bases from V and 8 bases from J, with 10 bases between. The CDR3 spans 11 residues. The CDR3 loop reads CSVEIRQEAFF. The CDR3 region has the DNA TGCAGCGTTGAGATAAGACAGGAAGCTTTCTTT.

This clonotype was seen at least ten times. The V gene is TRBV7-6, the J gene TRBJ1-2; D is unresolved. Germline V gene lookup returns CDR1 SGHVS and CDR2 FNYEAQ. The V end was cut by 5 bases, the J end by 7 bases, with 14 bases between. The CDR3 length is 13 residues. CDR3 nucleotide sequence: TGTGCCAGCAGCATGGACCGCCTCTTTGGCTACACCTTC. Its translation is CASSMDRLFGYTF. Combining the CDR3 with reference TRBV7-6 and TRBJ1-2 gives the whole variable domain GAGVSQSPRYKVTKRGQDVALRCDPISGHVSLYWYRQALGQGPEFLTYFNYEAQQDKSGLPNDRFSAERPEGSISTLTIQRTEQRDSAMYRCASSMDRLFGYTFGSGTRLTVV.

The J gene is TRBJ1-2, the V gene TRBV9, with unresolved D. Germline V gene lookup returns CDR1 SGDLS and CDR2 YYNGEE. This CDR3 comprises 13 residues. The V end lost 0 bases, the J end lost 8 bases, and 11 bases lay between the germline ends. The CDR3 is CASSVVPSRGYTF. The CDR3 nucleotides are TGTGCCAGCAGCGTAGTTCCCTCTAGGGGCTACACCTTC. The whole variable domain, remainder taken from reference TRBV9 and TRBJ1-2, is DSGVTQTPKHLITATGQRVTLRCSPRSGDLSVYWYQQSLDQGLQFLIQYYNGEERAKGNILERFSAQQFPDLHSELNLSSLELGDSALYFCASSVVPSRGYTFGSGTRLTVV.

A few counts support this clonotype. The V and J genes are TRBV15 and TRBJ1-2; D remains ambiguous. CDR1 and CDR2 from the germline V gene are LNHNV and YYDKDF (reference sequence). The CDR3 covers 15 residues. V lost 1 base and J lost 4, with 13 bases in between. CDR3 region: CATSRATTVAYGYTF. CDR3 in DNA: TGTGCCACCAGCAGAGCGACGACCGTAGCCTATGGCTACACCTTC. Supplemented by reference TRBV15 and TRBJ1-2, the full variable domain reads DAMVIQNPRYQVTQFGKPVTLSCSQTLNHNVMYWYQQKSSQAPKLLFHYYDKDFNNEADTPDNFQSRRPNTSFCFLDIRSPGLGDTAMYLCATSRATTVAYGYTFGSGTRLTVV.